The 19 T cell receptor beta chains given below trace back to one sample, sequenced in a study of response to subunit inactivated influenza vaccine. TCRdb redid the calling of the RT-PCR reads with MiXCR, one entry per CDR3 protein. Seen here are about 650,000 distinct CDR3 sequences, around a sixth observed once, and the top ten hold around 10%. The material sequenced was PBMCs from blood, taken about 11 days after vaccination. The receptors shown here come from a man aged 45-65 years who received an inactivated influenza vaccine.

The chain joins TRBV7-2 to TRBJ1-2, with unresolved D. Deletions cut 1 base from V and 0 bases from J, with 12 bases between. Germline V gene lookup returns CDR1 SGHTA and CDR2 FQGNSA. This CDR3 contains 16 residues. This CDR3 is CASSLVRRNPNYGYTF. Written as DNA, the CDR3 is TGTGCCAGCAGCTTAGTACGCAGAAACCCTAACTATGGCTACACCTTC. The full variable domain, with the rest looked up from reference TRBV7-2 and TRBJ1-2, is GAGVSQSPSNKVTEKGKDVELRCDPISGHTALYWYRQSLGQGLEFLIYFQGNSAPDKSGLPSDRFSAERTGGSVSTLTIQRTQQEDSAVYLCASSLVRRNPNYGYTFGSGTRLTVV.

The rearrangement joins TRBV5-5 to TRBJ2-7, with a possible D match to TRBD1 (6 bases). The CDR3 sequence is 14 residues long. Germline assignment: CDR1 SGHKS and CDR2 YYEKEE (reference sequence). Trimming removed 3 bases at V and 3 bases at J, with 13 bases between. The CDR3 here is CASSSGQLIYEQYF. The CDR3 DNA reads as TGTGCCAGCAGCTCCGGACAGCTTATCTACGAGCAGTACTTC.

This sequence joins TRBV7-9 and TRBJ2-7; D might be TRBD1 (6 bases). V lost 3 bases and J lost 5, with 8 bases in between. Germline V gene lookup returns CDR1 SEHNR and CDR2 FQNEAQ (reference sequence). The CDR3 loop spans 12 amino acids. The CDR3 DNA sequence: TGTGCCAGCAGCTTTGGGGGCCACGAGCAGTACTTC. Translating it yields CASSFGGHEQYF.

The chain couples TRBV29-1 to TRBJ1-5, with TRBD1 as a possible D gene (6 bases). The germline gives CDR1 SQVTM, CDR2 ANQGSEA. The CDR3 totals 14 residues. V was pared by 1 base and J by 4 bases, with 11 bases between. This CDR3 reads CSVEGGPGNQPQHF. CDR3 DNA: TGCAGCGTTGAAGGGGGGCCCGGGAATCAGCCCCAGCATTTT.

This chain joins TRBV4-3 and TRBJ2-1, with 9 bases lining up with TRBD2. This CDR3 comprises 17 residues. Germline trimming cut 0 bases from V and 7 bases from J; bases unmatched to any gene: 10. Germline V gene data show CDR1 as LGHNA and CDR2 as YSLEER. DNA of the CDR3: TGCGCCAGCAGCCAAGATTTGAGCGGGAGGAGTGGAAATGAGCAGTTCTTC. Its protein is CASSQDLSGRSGNEQFF.

This clonotype has only a few counts. It may be a read error: a sequence one base away is much more abundant. This chain links TRBV20-1 with TRBJ2-7, with unresolved D. The CDR3 runs 14 residues. V lost 6 bases, J lost 1 base, and 16 bases lay in between. Germline CDR1 DFQATT, CDR2 SNEGSKA (reference sequence). CDR3 DNA: TGCAGTGCCCCAGTTAACTGTAATTCCTACGAGCAGTACTTC. Translated, it gives CSAPVNCNSYEQYF.

At least ten counts were recorded for this clonotype. J is TRBJ1-1 and V is TRBV27, with D possibly being TRBD1 (6 bases). The CDR3 is 11 residues long. Germline V gene data show CDR1 as MNHEY and CDR2 as SMNVEV (reference sequence). V lost 4 bases and J 10 bases, leaving 10 bases between the germline ends. CDR3 amino acids: CASSSNRVAFF. The CDR3, as DNA: TGTGCCAGCAGTTCAAACAGGGTAGCTTTCTTT.

J is TRBJ2-7 and V is TRBV20-1; no reliable D call. Trimming left V 0 bases short and J 6 bases short, with 9 bases between. Germline CDR1 and CDR2: DFQATT and SNEGSKA (reference sequence). The CDR3 loop spans 12 amino acids. The CDR3 here is CSARDWASEQYF. The DNA of the CDR3 is TGCAGTGCTAGAGATTGGGCGTCCGAGCAGTACTTC.

This sequence joins TRBV5-1 and TRBJ2-1; 9 bases match TRBD2. Germline V gene sequence: CDR1 SGHRS, CDR2 YFSETQ. After removal of 2 bases from V and 10 bases from J, the junction contained 4 bases not matched to a gene. There are 13 residues in the CDR3. This CDR3 is CASSFGLAQEQFF. The CDR3 DNA follows: TGCGCCAGCAGCTTCGGACTAGCGCAAGAGCAGTTCTTC.

In this sample, this clonotype turned up a few times. The V gene is TRBV7-9, the J gene TRBJ2-2; 8 positions match TRBD2. Losses at the gene ends were 5 bases for V and 6 bases for J; bases not matched to a gene: 8. There are 15 residues in the CDR3. Looked up from germline, CDR1 is SEHNR and CDR2 is FQNEAQ (reference sequence). The CDR3, as DNA: TGTGCCAGCAGCACCGGGACTAGACTTTCCGGGGAGCTGTTTTTT. It yields the protein CASSTGTRLSGELFF. The whole variable domain, remainder taken from reference TRBV7-9 and TRBJ2-2, is DTGVSQNPRHKITKRGQNVTFRCDPISEHNRLYWYRQTLGQGPEFLTYFQNEAQLEKSRLLSDRFSAERPKGSFSTLEIQRTEQGDSAMYLCASSTGTRLSGELFFGEGSRLTVL.

Ten or more counts support this clonotype. The chain uses TRBV29-1 and TRBJ2-5; TRBD1 might be the D (8 bases). Germline V gene lookup returns CDR1 SQVTM and CDR2 ANQGSEA. The ends were cut back, 7 bases at V and 5 bases at J, with 17 bases in the middle. The CDR3 runs to 13 residues. The chain's CDR3 is CSGGGGQVETQYF. The CDR3 coding sequence is TGCAGCGGGGGAGGGGGACAGGTGGAGACCCAGTACTTC.

This clonotype was seen repeatedly, ten times or more. The J gene is TRBJ1-3, the V gene TRBV28; D uncertain. This CDR3 contains 15 residues. The germline V and J ends were trimmed by 6 bases and 1 base, with 13 bases remaining between them. Looked up from germline, CDR1 is MDHEN and CDR2 is SYDVKM. CDR3 DNA: TGTGCCAGCAGCCCTCCGCGTATTTCTGGAAACACCATATATTTT. This encodes CASSPPRISGNTIYF. The complete variable domain, with remaining parts taken from reference TRBV28 and TRBJ1-3, reads DVKVTQSSRYLVKRTGEKVFLECVQDMDHENMFWYRQDPGLGLRLIYFSYDVKMKEKGDIPEGYSVSREKKERFSLILESASTNQTSMYLCASSPPRISGNTIYFGEGSWLTVV.

This clonotype turned up a few times. This chain joins TRBV12-3 or TRBV12-4 and TRBJ1-5; no definite D call. Trimming removed 5 bases at V and 0 bases at J, with 11 bases between. The CDR3 loop spans 15 amino acids. DNA for the CDR3: TGTGCCAGCAGTCCTCGAGGGCATAGCAATCAGCCCCAGCATTTT. Translated, it gives CASSPRGHSNQPQHF.

The chain combines TRBV20-1 with TRBJ2-1, with 7 bases identical to TRBD2. Per germline, CDR1 DFQATT and CDR2 SNEGSKA (reference sequence). V lost 3 bases, J lost 0 bases, and 11 bases stayed unmatched. The CDR3 has 17 residues. This CDR3 reads CSASPMGGTSSYNEQFF. In DNA form, the CDR3 reads TGCAGTGCTAGCCCGATGGGAGGGACCAGCTCCTACAATGAGCAGTTCTTC.

This clonotype was recorded many times. This sequence joins TRBV7-2 and TRBJ2-1, with D perhaps matching TRBD2 (7 bases). The V gene's germline CDR1 is SGHTA and CDR2 FQGNSA. With 5 bases removed from V and 9 bases from J, the gap between germline ends came to 17 bases. This CDR3 has 14 residues. The CDR3 nucleotides are TGTGCCAGCAGCCCGATCAGGGGAGGGGCTGAGCAGTTCTTC. Translating it yields CASSPIRGGAEQFF. Full variable domain (outside the CDR3, taken from reference TRBV7-2 and TRBJ2-1): GAGVSQSPSNKVTEKGKDVELRCDPISGHTALYWYRQSLGQGLEFLIYFQGNSAPDKSGLPSDRFSAERTGGSVSTLTIQRTQQEDSAVYLCASSPIRGGAEQFFGPGTRLTVL.

The rearrangement joins TRBV27 to TRBJ2-7; TRBD1 matches 12 bases. The V gene's germline CDR1 is MNHEY and CDR2 SMNVEV (reference sequence). J gave up 6 bases and V 7 bases, and 10 bases lay outside the gene matches. The CDR3 is made up of 15 amino acids. CDR3 sequence (DNA): TGTGCCAGCAATCCGCCGGGACAGGGGGCTATCGAGCAGTACTTC. It codes for CASNPPGQGAIEQYF.

The table lists this clonotype with many counts. CDR3: CASSSSSGVNTGELFF. CDR3 sequence (DNA): TGTGCCAGCAGTTCATCTAGCGGGGTGAACACCGGGGAGCTGTTTTTT. The chain links TRBV27 to TRBJ2-2; TRBD2 matches 9 bases. The length of the CDR3 is 16 residues. Germline values: CDR1 MNHEY, CDR2 SMNVEV (reference sequence). V trimming: 4 bases; J trimming: 1 base; junction bases outside the gene matches: 4.

This chain uses TRBV7-9 with TRBJ1-1; D ambiguous. The CDR3 totals 11 residues. Trimming removed 7 bases at V and 6 bases at J, with 9 bases between. Germline CDR1 is SEHNR and CDR2 is FQNEAQ (reference sequence). The CDR3 sequence is CASIEEAEAFF. The CDR3 DNA reads as TGTGCCAGCATCGAGGAGGCTGAAGCTTTCTTT.

This chain connects TRBV4-3 to TRBJ2-1; 7 nucleotides line up with TRBD1. Germline CDR1 reads LGHNA; CDR2 reads YSLEER. V was clipped by 0 bases and J by 3 bases; unmatched bases: 8. The CDR3 sequence is 17 residues long. The CDR3 DNA is TGCGCCAGCAGCCAAGAATTGGGACAGCGGTACTACAATGAGCAGTTCTTC. This translates into CASSQELGQRYYNEQFF.